Each of the 7 T cell receptor beta chains below was sequenced from the same sample in a study of beta chain features in type 1 diabetes. Sequencing targeted expressed TCRB transcripts, as all isolated RNA had been reverse transcribed. The assay was immunoSEQ multiplex PCR, and TCRdb's table has in-frame clones only and misses some. This sample has roughly 310,000 clones, with around 10% found just once. The material sequenced was naive CD4+ T cells from blood. Receptors originate from a woman aged 25 to 45 in good health.

The chain employs TRBV5-8 and TRBJ1-2; maybe TRBD1 (5 bases). V was shortened by 4 bases and J by 0 bases, with 10 bases between the two germline ends. The CDR3 spans 14 residues. Germline CDR1 is SGHTS and CDR2 is YDEGEE. The CDR3 DNA reads TGTGCCAGCAGCCGGCAGGGAACTAACTATGGCTACACCTTC. Translation gives CASSRQGTNYGYTF.

The table lists this clone with a few counts. The rearrangement joins TRBV7-8 to TRBJ2-7; no clear D. This CDR3 spans 16 amino acids. Germline V lookup: CDR1 SGHVS, CDR2 FQNEAQ. V lost 2 bases, J lost 1 base, and 15 bases lay in between. CDR3 amino acids: CASSLTTGLSSYEQYF. The CDR3 region has the DNA TGTGCCAGCAGCTTAACTACGGGTCTCTCATCCTACGAGCAGTACTTC.

The rearrangement links TRBV6-1 to TRBJ2-7; D possibly corresponds to TRBD1 (5 bases). Germline CDR1 is MNHNS and CDR2 is SASEGT. The length of the CDR3 is 15 residues. Trimming shortened V by 3 bases and J by 2 bases, and 14 bases separated the two germline ends. CDR3 residues: CASSERLGQTYEQYF. DNA of the CDR3: TGTGCCAGCAGTGAGAGGTTGGGGCAGACCTACGAGCAGTACTTC.

The V call is TRBV5-4, the J call TRBJ2-7; TRBD2 matches 9 bases. Per the germline V gene, CDR1 is SGHNT and CDR2 is YYREEE (reference sequence). The CDR3 has 17 amino acids. The J segment lost 2 bases and the V segment lost 4 bases, leaving 13 bases of the junction unmatched. The CDR3 DNA is TGTGCCAGCAGCCCCCCGCCGGGGACTAGCCTACCCTACGAGCAGTACTTC. Its protein is CASSPPPGTSLPYEQYF.

This clone showed up just a few times. This sequence joins TRBV10-3 and TRBJ1-5, with a possible D match to TRBD1 (6 bases). V dropped 10 bases and J dropped 3 bases, with 22 bases sitting between them. The CDR3 contains 16 residues. Germline loops: CDR1 ENHRY, CDR2 SYGVKD. This CDR3 is CATYEPNRAPNQPQHF. DNA for the CDR3: TGTGCCACCTACGAGCCGAACAGGGCCCCCAATCAGCCCCAGCATTTT.

The V and J genes are TRBV25-1 and TRBJ2-3; 11 bases are a match to TRBD2. V was clipped by 7 bases and J by 0 bases; unmatched bases: 12. The CDR3 runs to 18 residues. In germline, CDR1 is MGHDK, CDR2 SYGVNS. CDR3 coding DNA: TGTGCCAGCAATTCTCGTCTAGCGGGAGGCACAAGCACAGATACGCAGTATTTT. This codes for CASNSRLAGGTSTDTQYF.

This chain joins TRBV5-4 and TRBJ2-5, with 7 bases matching TRBD2. The CDR3 length is 16 residues. CDR1 is SGHNT, CDR2 YYREEE, per germline (reference sequence). The J segment lost 2 bases and the V segment lost 3 bases, leaving 10 bases of the junction unmatched. CDR3 amino acids: CASSWGGASGQETQYF. Here the CDR3 DNA reads TGTGCCAGCAGCTGGGGGGGTGCTAGCGGACAAGAGACCCAGTACTTC.